One and the same sample provided the 20 T cell receptor beta chains below, sequenced in a study of T cells after yellow fever vaccination. From the 5' RACE reads, TCRdb called clonotypes with MiXCR, one entry per CDR3 protein. The sample lists 25,000 to 35,000 distinct CDR3 sequences; about 6% were seen once. This specimen consisted of PBMCs, either bulk or a sorted T-cell subset (CD4+, CD8+, memory, or dextramer-sorted; not recorded which), obtained on the day of the yellow fever booster vaccination. Every receptor here comes from a young man who received the YFV17D yellow fever vaccine.

This clonotype was seen ten or more times. The chain recombines TRBV10-2 with TRBJ1-2; weak D call: TRBD1 (5 bases). Germline assignment: CDR1 WSHSY and CDR2 SAAADI. Trimming shortened V by 2 bases and J by 8 bases, and 12 bases separated the two germline ends. The CDR3 covers 13 residues. The CDR3, as DNA: TGCGCCAGCAGTGAGCAGGGACCGGGGGGCTACACCTTC. Its protein product is CASSEQGPGGYTF.

Within the sample, this clonotype is medium-sized. The CDR3 DNA follows: TGTGCCAGCAGCTTAGACGGGAGAGGTAATGAGCAGTTCTTC. Protein product: CASSLDGRGNEQFF. This chain uses TRBV7-3 with TRBJ2-1, with D perhaps matching TRBD2 (6 bases). The CDR3 spans 14 residues. V was cut by 2 bases and J by 7 bases, with 12 bases left in between. Germline values: CDR1 SGHTA, CDR2 FQGTGA. Full variable domain (outside the CDR3, taken from reference TRBV7-3 and TRBJ2-1): GAGVSQTPSNKVTEKGKYVELRCDPISGHTALYWYRQSLGQGPEFLIYFQGTGAADDSGLPNDRFFAVRPEGSVSTLKIQRTERGDSAVYLCASSLDGRGNEQFFGPGTRLTVL.

This chain links TRBV5-4 with TRBJ2-3, with 9 bases aligning to TRBD1. CDR3 length equals 15 residues. Germline loops: CDR1 SGHNT, CDR2 YYREEE (reference sequence). V dropped 4 bases and J dropped 3; count of bases not matched to a gene: 6. DNA for the CDR3: TGTGCCAGCAGCCCGGGACAGGGTAAGACAGATACGCAGTATTTT. Translated, it gives CASSPGQGKTDTQYF.

This clonotype has ten or more counts. This chain connects TRBV6-5 to TRBJ2-5; a weak D match, TRBD2 (6 bases). From germline, CDR1 is MNHEY and CDR2 SVGAGI. The CDR3 covers 14 residues. With 2 bases removed from V and 7 bases from J, the gap between germline ends came to 14 bases. The CDR3 DNA reads TGTGCCAGCAGTTACATAACTCCCGGGGGGACCCAGTACTTC. Translated, it gives CASSYITPGGTQYF.

This clonotype was seen a few times. The chain links TRBV20-1 to TRBJ2-2, with no clear D. Trimming took off 2 bases at V and 4 bases at J, with 8 bases between the two ends. Germline-derived CDR1 and CDR2 are DFQATT and SNEGSKA (reference sequence). CDR3 length: 13 amino acids. CDR3 sequence reads: CSARMWGTGELFF. Written as DNA, the CDR3 is TGCAGTGCTAGAATGTGGGGCACCGGGGAGCTGTTTTTT.

Many counts were recorded for this clonotype. This chain joins TRBV12-3 or TRBV12-4 and TRBJ2-1, with D possibly called TRBD1 or TRBD2 (5 bases each). CDR3 length: 15 amino acids. V lost 1 base to trimming and J lost 6 bases, with 13 bases between them. In DNA form, the CDR3 reads TGTGCCAGCAGTTTAGTGGGGACCACCTTCAATGAGCAGTTCTTC. This translates into CASSLVGTTFNEQFF.

In its sample, this clonotype was seen a few times. The chain joins TRBV6-1 to TRBJ1-4, with D tentatively TRBD1 (6 bases). Germline V gene sequence: CDR1 MNHNS, CDR2 SASEGT. Trimming shortened V by 7 bases and J by 6 bases, and 21 bases separated the two germline ends. The CDR3 covers 16 residues. CDR3 coding DNA: TGTGCCAGCAAGAAGAACCCAGGGGCCTTGGATGAAAAACTGTTTTTT. This codes for CASKKNPGALDEKLFF.

At least ten counts were recorded for this clonotype. The CDR3 is CSASIFNQPQHF. The CDR3 DNA reads TGCAGTGCTAGTATCTTCAATCAGCCCCAGCATTTT. V gene TRBV20-1 combines with J gene TRBJ1-5, with D uncertain. The V gene's germline CDR1 is DFQATT and CDR2 SNEGSKA (reference sequence). The CDR3 length is 12 residues. Trimming removed 3 bases from V and 3 bases from J, with 6 bases in between.

This clonotype has ten or more counts. J is TRBJ2-6 and V is TRBV20-1; 7 bases agree with TRBD2. Germline V CDR1 and CDR2: DFQATT, SNEGSKA (reference sequence). The J segment lost 3 bases and the V segment lost 0 bases, leaving 5 bases of the junction unmatched. The CDR3 is 16 amino acids. The CDR3 bases are TGCAGTGCTAGAGAAGGGCCGGGAGGTGGGGCCAACGTCCTGACTTTC. Translating gives CSAREGPGGGANVLTF.

The V and J genes are TRBV4-2 and TRBJ2-4, with D hard to call. The CDR3 runs 18 residues. V gave up 4 bases and J gave up 0 bases, with 19 bases separating them. Germline loops: CDR1 LGHNA, CDR2 YNFKEQ. For the CDR3, the DNA is TGTGCCAGCAGCCCCGGGCTAGTCGGATCGATAGCCAAAAACATTCAGTACTTC. Translated, it gives CASSPGLVGSIAKNIQYF.

A few counts support this clonotype. The chain joins TRBV19 to TRBJ2-3; D gene unclear. Trimming left V 6 bases short and J 10 bases short, with 14 bases between. Looked up from germline, CDR1 is LNHDA and CDR2 is SQIVND (reference sequence). The CDR3 is 12 residues long. CDR3 residues: CASSQAKMAQYF. Here the CDR3 DNA reads TGTGCCAGTAGCCAAGCGAAGATGGCGCAGTATTTT.

At least ten counts were recorded for this clonotype. J is TRBJ2-1 and V is TRBV12-3 or TRBV12-4; weak D call: TRBD2 (7 bases). This CDR3 is 18 amino acids long. V was shortened by 7 bases and J by 1 base, with 23 bases between the two germline ends. DNA for the CDR3: TGTGCCAGCAATGGGGGCGGGAGCCGCTTGGGTTCCTACAATGAGCAGTTCTTC. Its protein is CASNGGGSRLGSYNEQFF.

The table lists this clonotype with many counts. The V call is TRBV20-1, the J call TRBJ2-1; D gene uncertain. Per the germline V gene, CDR1 is DFQATT and CDR2 is SNEGSKA (reference sequence). V shed 3 bases and J shed 9 bases, with 15 bases lying between them. The CDR3 runs 13 residues. Here the CDR3 DNA reads TGCAGTGCTAGGAAGTTTAAGGCTTTTGAGCAGTTCTTC. Translation gives CSARKFKAFEQFF.

This clonotype came up many times. V and J are TRBV7-2 and TRBJ2-6, with D possibly matching TRBD1 (6 bases). Per the germline V gene, CDR1 is SGHTA and CDR2 is FQGNSA. V was shortened by 3 bases and J by 1 base, with 7 bases between the two germline ends. CDR3 length: 15 residues. The CDR3 DNA reads TGTGCCAGCAGCTTTCAGGGGTCTGGGGCCAACGTCCTGACTTTC. It is translated as CASSFQGSGANVLTF.

This clonotype was counted at least ten times. The rearrangement uses TRBV11-2 and TRBJ2-2; D may be TRBD2 (5 bases). Looked up from germline, CDR1 is SGHAT and CDR2 is FQNNGV. The CDR3 contains 13 residues. V gave up 5 bases and J gave up 8 bases, with 12 bases separating them. CDR3 DNA sequence: TGTGCCAGCAGCCCGGACTTCTCAGGGGAGCTGTTTTTT. Protein product: CASSPDFSGELFF.

This clonotype was observed many times. This chain links TRBV4-2 with TRBJ2-4; 11 bases align to TRBD2. Trimming took 2 bases from V and 4 from J; bases not matched to a gene: 7. The CDR3 is 17 amino acids. Germline V lookup: CDR1 LGHNA, CDR2 YNFKEQ. CDR3 region: CASSQTGTSGLKNIQYF. The CDR3 nucleotides are TGTGCCAGCAGCCAAACCGGGACTAGCGGCTTAAAAAACATTCAGTACTTC.

This clonotype was seen at least ten times. The V and J genes are TRBV12-5 and TRBJ2-5; TRBD2 aligns across 10 bases. V was clipped by 6 bases and J by 0 bases; unmatched bases: 4. The CDR3 runs 15 residues. Germline values: CDR1 LGHNT, CDR2 FRNRAP. The CDR3 here is CASGVGTSDQETQYF. CDR3 in DNA: TGTGCTAGTGGCGTAGGGACTAGCGACCAAGAGACCCAGTACTTC.

This clonotype was seen many times. The gene calls are TRBV3-1 and TRBJ2-7; no firm D call. Germline V gene sequence: CDR1 LGHDT, CDR2 YNNKEL (reference sequence). This CDR3 has 11 residues. The V and J ends lost 1 base and 7 bases respectively, with 5 bases between them. The CDR3 bases are TGTGCCAGCAGCCAAGGGTGGGAGCAGTACTTC. Its translation: CASSQGWEQYF.

This clonotype appeared a few times. This chain uses TRBV7-2 with TRBJ2-7; D is perhaps TRBD1 or TRBD2 (5 bases each). Trimming removed 5 bases from V and 6 bases from J, with 17 bases in between. The germline V gene has CDR1 SGHTA and CDR2 FQGNSA. The CDR3 spans 14 residues. CDR3 region: CASSPNGSGGEQYF. CDR3 DNA: TGTGCCAGCAGCCCTAATGGGAGTGGGGGCGAGCAGTACTTC.

In its sample, this clonotype was seen a few times. The gene calls are TRBV18 and TRBJ2-7; D ambiguous. The CDR3 is made up of 15 amino acids. Germline V CDR1 and CDR2: KGHSH, LQKENI. Trimming removed 2 bases at V and 5 bases at J, with 16 bases between. CDR3 in amino acids: CASSPFTGKPNEQYF. For the CDR3, the DNA is TGTGCCAGCTCACCATTCACTGGAAAACCGAACGAGCAGTACTTC.